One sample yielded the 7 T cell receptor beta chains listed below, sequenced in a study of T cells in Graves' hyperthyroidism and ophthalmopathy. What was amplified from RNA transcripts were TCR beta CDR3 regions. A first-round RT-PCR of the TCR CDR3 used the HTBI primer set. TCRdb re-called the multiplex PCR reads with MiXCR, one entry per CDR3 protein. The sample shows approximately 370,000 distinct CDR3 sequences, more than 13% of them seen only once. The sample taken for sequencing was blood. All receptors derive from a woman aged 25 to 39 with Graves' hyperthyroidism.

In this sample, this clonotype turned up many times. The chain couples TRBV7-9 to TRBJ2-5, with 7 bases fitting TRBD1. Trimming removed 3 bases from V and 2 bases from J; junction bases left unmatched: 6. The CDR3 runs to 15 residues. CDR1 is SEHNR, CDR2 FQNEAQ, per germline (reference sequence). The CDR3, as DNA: TGTGCCAGCAGCTTGTTCCGGGACAGACAAGAGACCCAGTACTTC. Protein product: CASSLFRDRQETQYF.

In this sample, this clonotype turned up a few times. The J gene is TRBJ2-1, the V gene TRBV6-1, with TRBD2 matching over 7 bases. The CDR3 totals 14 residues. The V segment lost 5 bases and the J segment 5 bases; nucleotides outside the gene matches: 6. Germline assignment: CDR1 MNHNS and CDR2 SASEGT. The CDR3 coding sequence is TGTGCCAGCAGTCCGGCAGGGAGGGACAATGAGCAGTTCTTC. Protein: CASSPAGRDNEQFF.

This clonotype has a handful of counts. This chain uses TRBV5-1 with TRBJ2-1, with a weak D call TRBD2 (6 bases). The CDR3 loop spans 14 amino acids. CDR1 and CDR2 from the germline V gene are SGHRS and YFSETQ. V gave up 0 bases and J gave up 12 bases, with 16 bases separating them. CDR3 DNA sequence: TGCGCCAGCAGCTTGGAGCAGGGTCGGGGGATGCAGTTCTTC. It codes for CASSLEQGRGMQFF.

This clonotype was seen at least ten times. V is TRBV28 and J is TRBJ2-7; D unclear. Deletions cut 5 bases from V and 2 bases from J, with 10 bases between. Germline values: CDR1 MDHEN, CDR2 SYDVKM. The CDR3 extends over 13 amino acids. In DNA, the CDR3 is TGTGCCAGCAGTCCCCCGTTAACCTACGAGCAGTACTTC. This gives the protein CASSPPLTYEQYF.

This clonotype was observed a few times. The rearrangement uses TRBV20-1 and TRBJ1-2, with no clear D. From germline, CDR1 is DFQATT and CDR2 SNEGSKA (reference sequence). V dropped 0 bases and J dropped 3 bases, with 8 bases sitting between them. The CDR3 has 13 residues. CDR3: CSARDLGDYGYTF. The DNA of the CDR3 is TGCAGTGCTAGAGACCTTGGGGACTATGGCTACACCTTC.

CDR3 protein: CASSERRKPNTEAFF. The DNA for the CDR3 is TGTGCCAGCAGTGAGAGGCGGAAACCGAACACTGAAGCTTTCTTT. This rearrangement joins TRBV28 to TRBJ1-1; D remains unclear. Germline V CDR1 and CDR2: MDHEN, SYDVKM. The CDR3 is made up of 15 amino acids. Trimming shortened V by 5 bases and J by 1 base, and 14 bases separated the two germline ends. Together with reference TRBV28 and TRBJ1-1, the CDR3 gives the full variable domain: DVKVTQSSRYLVKRTGEKVFLECVQDMDHENMFWYRQDPGLGLRLIYFSYDVKMKEKGDIPEGYSVSREKKERFSLILESASTNQTSMYLCASSERRKPNTEAFFGQGTRLTVV.

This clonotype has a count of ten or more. This chain's CDR3 is CASSPGSNTQYF. Here the CDR3 DNA reads TGTGCCAGCAGTCCCGGCTCAAATACGCAGTATTTT. The J gene is TRBJ2-3, the V gene TRBV28; D unclear. The germline CDR1 and CDR2 sequences are MDHEN and SYDVKM. V lost 5 bases, J lost 7 bases, and 10 bases lay in between. The CDR3 extends over 12 amino acids. Complete variable domain (other parts from reference TRBV28 and TRBJ2-3): DVKVTQSSRYLVKRTGEKVFLECVQDMDHENMFWYRQDPGLGLRLIYFSYDVKMKEKGDIPEGYSVSREKKERFSLILESASTNQTSMYLCASSPGSNTQYFGPGTRLTVL.